This TCR beta chain was profiled in a study of T cell repertoires in cytomegalovirus infection. CDR1 SGHDT and CDR2 YYEEEE come from the germline V gene. Between the trimmed V and J ends, which lost 4 bases and 1 base, there was a span of 8 bases. This CDR3 contains 14 residues. The sample holds a few counts of this clonotype. As yet, its antigen is unknown. TCRdb fed the reads into MiXCR, producing one record per CDR3 protein. The sample includes approximately 1,000,000 distinct CDR3 sequences, around 30% of them seen just once. Source: cultured CD8+ T cells from PBMCs, taken from culture after CMV antigen stimulation. J is TRBJ2-2 and V is TRBV5-6; D call uncertain. The clonotype comes from a human donor in good health (CMV status not recorded). Some clones in this sample may be carry-over from other donors' samples. CDR3 coding DNA: TGTGCCAGCAGCGTCCCAGGGAACACCGGGGAGCTGTTTTTT. It encodes CASSVPGNTGELFF.